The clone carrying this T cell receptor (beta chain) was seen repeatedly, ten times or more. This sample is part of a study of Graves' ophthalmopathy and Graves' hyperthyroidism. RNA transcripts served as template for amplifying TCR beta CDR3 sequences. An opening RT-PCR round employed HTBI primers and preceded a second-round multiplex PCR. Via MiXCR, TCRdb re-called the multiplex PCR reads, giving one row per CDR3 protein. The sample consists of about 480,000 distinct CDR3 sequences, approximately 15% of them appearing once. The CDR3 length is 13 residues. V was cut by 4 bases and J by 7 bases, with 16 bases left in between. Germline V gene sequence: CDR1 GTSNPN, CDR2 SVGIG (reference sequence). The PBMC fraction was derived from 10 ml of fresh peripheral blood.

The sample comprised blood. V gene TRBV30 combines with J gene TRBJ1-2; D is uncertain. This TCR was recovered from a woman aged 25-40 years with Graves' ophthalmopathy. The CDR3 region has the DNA TGTGCCTGGATTTTCGGGGAGGAGGGTGGCTACACCTTC. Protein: CAWIFGEEGGYTF.